This passage covers 12 T cell receptor beta chains from one sample sequenced in a study of T cells in Graves' hyperthyroidism and ophthalmopathy. TCR beta CDR3 regions were amplified from RNA transcripts. TCR CDR3 underwent first-round RT-PCR with the HTBI primer set. One entry per CDR3 protein, called by TCRdb with MiXCR from the multiplex PCR reads. The top ten hold over 15% of the sample, which has over 450,000 distinct CDR3 sequences, over 13% seen once. The sequenced sample consisted of blood. The receptors were gathered from a woman younger than 35 with Graves' hyperthyroidism.

This clonotype was seen repeatedly, ten times or more. One end of the junction varies from germline; a read error may be responsible. This chain uses TRBV20-1 with TRBJ1-1; D remains ambiguous. Germline V CDR1 and CDR2: DFQATT, SNEGSKA (reference sequence). This CDR3 has 11 residues. CDR3 nucleotides: TGCAGTGCCAGAGAACGGGCTGAAGCTTTCTTT. Translated: CSARERAEAFF.

In its sample, this clonotype was seen many times. This chain uses TRBV6-1 with TRBJ2-1; TRBD1 matches 10 bases. V trimming: 5 bases; J trimming: 6 bases; junction bases outside the gene matches: 10. Germline CDR1 is MNHNS and CDR2 is SASEGT. CDR3 length: 16 amino acids. The DNA for the CDR3 is TGTGCCAGCAGTAACCCCGGGACAGGGGTAGTCAATGAGCAGTTCTTC. It encodes CASSNPGTGVVNEQFF.

This clonotype was observed many times. This chain uses TRBV30 with TRBJ1-1, with D hard to call. The CDR3 spans 15 residues. V dropped 2 bases and J dropped 6 bases, with 19 bases sitting between them. The germline CDR1 and CDR2 sequences are GTSNPN and SVGIG (reference sequence). The CDR3 DNA reads as TGTGCCTGGAGTCGCCTCGGACCAATGGGCGCTGAAGCTTTCTTT. This sequence encodes CAWSRLGPMGAEAFF. The full variable domain, rest sourced from reference TRBV30 and TRBJ1-1, is SQTIHQWPATLVQPVGSPLSLECTVEGTSNPNLYWYRQAAGRGLQLLFYSVGIGQISSEVPQNLSASRPQDRQFILSSKKLLLSDSGFYLCAWSRLGPMGAEAFFGQGTRLTVV.

This clonotype was counted many times. The chain recombines TRBV9 with TRBJ2-1, with D perhaps matching TRBD1 (7 bases). Germline V gene lookup returns CDR1 SGDLS and CDR2 YYNGEE. V was pared by 2 bases and J by 1 base, with 28 bases between. This CDR3 is 21 amino acids long. The CDR3 sequence: CASSVSEGGRRVGGSYNEQFF. The DNA for the CDR3 is TGTGCCAGCAGCGTCTCCGAAGGGGGCCGGAGGGTGGGGGGATCCTACAATGAGCAGTTCTTC.

Ten or more counts support this clonotype. This rearrangement joins TRBV29-1 to TRBJ1-2; a possible D gene is TRBD1 (6 bases). CDR1 is SQVTM and CDR2 is ANQGSEA in the germline V gene. With 7 bases removed from V and 6 bases from J, the gap between germline ends came to 18 bases. The CDR3 contains 13 residues. CDR3 bases: TGCAGCGCCCCAGTAGGGCAGGGGAATGGCTACACCTTC. This encodes CSAPVGQGNGYTF.

This clonotype was detected ten times or more. This chain links TRBV24-1 with TRBJ2-2; a weak D match, TRBD2 (6 bases). CDR1 and CDR2 (germline): KGHDR, SFDVKD. This CDR3 region has 15 residues. V was pared by 6 bases and J by 0 bases, with 10 bases between. The CDR3 sequence is CATSRSGPNTGELFF. DNA for the CDR3: TGTGCCACCAGTCGCAGCGGGCCGAACACCGGGGAGCTGTTTTTT.

This clonotype was seen at least ten times. The CDR3 sequence: CASSEGTYGYTF. The CDR3 bases are TGTGCCAGCAGTGAGGGGACTTATGGCTACACCTTC. The chain carries TRBV6-1 and TRBJ1-2; a possible D gene is TRBD1 (5 bases). CDR1 is MNHNS and CDR2 is SASEGT in the germline V gene. The CDR3 has 12 amino acids. The ends were cut back, 3 bases at V and 5 bases at J, with 7 bases in the middle.

This sequence joins TRBV15 and TRBJ2-7, with 10 bases identical to TRBD1. The germline V gene encodes CDR1 LNHNV and CDR2 YYDKDF (reference sequence). The J segment lost 2 bases and the V segment lost 0 bases, leaving 13 bases of the junction unmatched. This CDR3 has 19 residues. The DNA of the CDR3 is TGTGCCACCAGCAGAGATCTCACCGCCGGGACAGGGGAGACCTACGAGCAGTACTTC. It codes for CATSRDLTAGTGETYEQYF. Using reference TRBV15 and TRBJ2-7 for the parts outside the CDR3, the full variable domain is DAMVIQNPRYQVTQFGKPVTLSCSQTLNHNVMYWYQQKSSQAPKLLFHYYDKDFNNEADTPDNFQSRRPNTSFCFLDIRSPGLGDTAMYLCATSRDLTAGTGETYEQYFGPGTRLTVT.

This clonotype was detected only a few times. The V call is TRBV6-1, the J call TRBJ1-2; D may be TRBD1 (6 bases). Trimming left V 6 bases short and J 5 bases short, with 22 bases between. Germline assignment: CDR1 MNHNS and CDR2 SASEGT. The CDR3 spans 16 residues. The chain's CDR3 is CASSSAGGEGVYGYTF. As DNA, the CDR3 is TGTGCCAGCAGCTCTGCCGGGGGGGAGGGGGTTTATGGCTACACCTTC.

This clonotype was detected only a few times. This chain links TRBV5-1 with TRBJ2-5; no reliable D call. The CDR3 consists of 14 residues. The V end lost 4 bases, the J end lost 1 base, and 11 bases lay between the germline ends. Germline-derived CDR1 and CDR2 are SGHRS and YFSETQ. The CDR3 DNA sequence: TGCGCCAGCAGCCGATCGGGCCCCCAAGAGACCCAGTACTTC. Residues: CASSRSGPQETQYF.

Many counts were recorded for this clonotype. The chain has TRBV12-3 or TRBV12-4 and TRBJ2-1, with 10 bases fitting TRBD2. The CDR3 has 14 residues. J was trimmed by 8 bases and V by 8 bases; bases with no gene match: 9. The CDR3 reads CASSLSGGIHEQFF. Written as DNA, the CDR3 is TGTGCCAGCTCTCTTAGCGGGGGGATACATGAGCAGTTCTTC.

In this sample, this clonotype turned up many times. The genes are TRBV12-3 or TRBV12-4 and TRBJ2-2; D remains unclear. V shed 4 bases and J shed 7 bases, with 4 bases lying between them. The CDR3 runs to 11 residues. CDR3 amino acids: CASSSVGELFF. DNA for the CDR3: TGTGCCAGCAGTTCCGTCGGGGAGCTGTTTTTT.